Following are 4 T cell receptor beta chains from one sample sequenced in a study of tumor and adjacent non-tumor tissue in lung cancer. A modified ARM-PCR protocol with three rounds of nested PCR amplified TCRbeta. Each CDR3 protein gets one entry after TCRdb re-called the multiplex PCR reads with MiXCR. The repertoire holds 100,000 or so distinct CDR3 sequences, less than 75% seen once, with less than 20% in the top ten. This sample's RNA came from whole unsorted tissue. More than 3 cm separated this lung sample from the edge of the tumor. Sequences were obtained from distant non-tumor lung tissue. These receptors came from a man younger than 45 with non-small cell lung cancer.

Points on this clonotype: Being one base from a much bigger clone, this may be a read error. The rearrangement links TRBV12-3 or TRBV12-4 to TRBJ1-5; D is ambiguous. V was cut by 3 bases and J by 9 bases, with 12 bases left in between. This CDR3 has 13 amino acids. The CDR3 nucleotides read TGTGCCAGCAGTTTGGGGTCCACCGGGCCCCAGCATTTT. Protein: CASSLGSTGPQHF.

The chain carries TRBV29-1 and TRBJ1-5; the D gene is possibly TRBD1 (5 bases). There are 14 residues in the CDR3. Germline CDR1 reads SQVTM; CDR2 reads ANQGSEA. The V end lost 7 bases, the J end lost 4 bases, and 17 bases lay between the germline ends. CDR3 region: CSAKRQNLNQPQHF. CDR3 coding DNA: TGCAGCGCTAAGAGACAGAACTTAAATCAGCCCCAGCATTTT.

The chain carries TRBV6-5 and TRBJ1-1; D gene ambiguous. The CDR3 is 12 residues long. Between the trimmed V and J ends, which lost 0 bases and 10 bases, there was a span of 9 bases. Germline-derived CDR1 and CDR2 are MNHEY and SVGAGI. This CDR3 is CASSYSQTPAFF. DNA of the CDR3: TGTGCCAGCAGTTACTCACAGACGCCAGCTTTCTTT.

In the case of this clonotype: Here the CDR3 omits its conserved ending phenylalanine or tryptophan, so a read error is the likely source. The V gene is TRBV12-5, the J gene TRBJ1-1; maybe TRBD1 (5 bases). This CDR3 is built from 14 residues. Germline values: CDR1 LGHNT, CDR2 FRNRAP. Between the trimmed V and J ends, which lost 6 bases and 3 bases, there was a span of 14 bases. In nucleotides, the CDR3 is TGTGCTAGTGGCCGGCTACCGGGGGACACTGAAGCTTTCTTA. Protein: CASGRLPGDTEAFL.